These 25 T cell receptor beta chains were sequenced from one sample in a study of T cells in Graves' hyperthyroidism and ophthalmopathy. Amplification of TCR beta CDR3 regions was performed using RNA transcripts as template. HTBI primers drove first-round RT-PCR of the TCR CDR3. TCRdb analysed the multiplex PCR reads with MiXCR anew, one entry per CDR3 protein. Altogether about 640,000 distinct CDR3 sequences are present, around 20% being singletons, with the ten largest covering 34%. The sequencing sample was made of blood. The receptors come from a man aged 25 to 45 with Graves' ophthalmopathy.

The rearrangement uses TRBV4-1 and TRBJ1-1; D gene ambiguous. The CDR3 covers 14 residues. Trimming removed 0 bases from V and 6 bases from J, with 11 bases in between. Germline lookup yields CDR1 MGHRA and CDR2 YSYEKL. The CDR3, as DNA: TGCGCCAGCAGCCAAGACGAGGGATTCCCTGAAGCTTTCTTT. It codes for CASSQDEGFPEAFF.

The table lists this clonotype with many counts. This chain uses TRBV2 with TRBJ2-1; the match to TRBD1 covers 11 bases. This CDR3 comprises 15 residues. From germline, CDR1 is SNHLY and CDR2 FYNNEI. V was pared by 6 bases and J by 8 bases, with 9 bases of the junction left unmatched. The DNA for the CDR3 is TGTGCCAGCAGCGCCGGGACAGGGGGAAGAGATGAGCAGTTCTTC. Translating it yields CASSAGTGGRDEQFF.

This clonotype has a count of ten or more. The rearrangement joins TRBV3-1 to TRBJ1-1; D may be TRBD1 (5 bases). The germline V gene encodes CDR1 LGHDT and CDR2 YNNKEL (reference sequence). The CDR3 spans 13 residues. Between the trimmed V and J ends, which lost 6 bases and 7 bases, there was a span of 15 bases. CDR3 DNA: TGTGCCAGCAGTCCAACGGGTCAGGGTGAAGCTTTCTTT. Its translation: CASSPTGQGEAFF.

The chain carries TRBV28 and TRBJ2-7; the match to TRBD2 covers 7 bases. The V gene's germline CDR1 is MDHEN and CDR2 SYDVKM. After removal of 4 bases from V and 4 bases from J, the junction contained 13 bases not matched to a gene. The CDR3 consists of 16 residues. The CDR3, as DNA: TGTGCCAGCAGTTCCTTTCTGCGGGAGTGGGGGTACGAGCAGTACTTC. As protein: CASSSFLREWGYEQYF.

This clonotype was recorded at least ten times. V gene TRBV7-2 combines with J gene TRBJ1-1; D not resolved. The CDR3 loop spans 15 amino acids. The germline V gene encodes CDR1 SGHTA and CDR2 FQGNSA. Trimming took 0 bases from V and 0 from J, leaving 8 bases between them. CDR3 loop: CASSLAAGVNTEAFF. CDR3 DNA: TGTGCCAGCAGCTTAGCGGCTGGGGTGAACACTGAAGCTTTCTTT.

The chain employs TRBV2 and TRBJ2-2; D is possibly TRBD1 (6 bases). The CDR3 sequence is 15 residues long. V shed 6 bases and J shed 0 bases, with 11 bases lying between them. Germline V lookup: CDR1 SNHLY, CDR2 FYNNEI. CDR3 sequence: CASSQGRTNTGELFF. In nucleotides, the CDR3 is TGTGCCAGCAGCCAGGGGCGTACGAACACCGGGGAGCTGTTTTTT. Looking up the rest from reference TRBV2 and TRBJ2-2 gives the full variable domain: EPEVTQTPSHQVTQMGQEVILRCVPISNHLYFYWYRQILGQKVEFLVSFYNNEISEKSEIFDDQFSVERPDGSNFTLKIRSTKLEDSAMYFCASSQGRTNTGELFFGEGSRLTVL.

This chain links TRBV27 with TRBJ2-7, with 8 bases that match TRBD1. J was trimmed by 2 bases and V by 6 bases; bases with no gene match: 15. In germline, CDR1 is MNHEY, CDR2 SMNVEV (reference sequence). This CDR3 spans 17 amino acids. Written as DNA, the CDR3 is TGTGCCAGCAGCGCCTGGACAGGGACACTTGGTGCCTACGAGCAGTACTTC. Translated, it gives CASSAWTGTLGAYEQYF.

There are a few counts of this clonotype. The chain links TRBV6-1 to TRBJ2-1; D might be TRBD1 (8 bases). The CDR3 contains 16 residues. In germline, CDR1 is MNHNS, CDR2 SASEGT. V lost 5 bases, J lost 0 bases, and 14 bases lay in between. CDR3 sequence: CASSSTGGGSYNEQFF. CDR3 DNA: TGTGCCAGCAGTTCAACAGGGGGGGGCTCCTACAATGAGCAGTTCTTC.

This clonotype showed up just a few times. This chain connects TRBV20-1 to TRBJ2-7; D possibly corresponds to TRBD2 (5 bases). Germline V gene lookup returns CDR1 DFQATT and CDR2 SNEGSKA (reference sequence). CDR3 length: 13 residues. CDR3 sequence reads: CSIPGGSSYEQYF. The CDR3 nucleotides read TGCAGCATCCCGGGTGGGAGCTCCTACGAGCAGTACTTC.

This clonotype was counted many times. The V gene is TRBV7-3, the J gene TRBJ2-1; 11 positions agree with TRBD2. Germline loops: CDR1 SGHTA, CDR2 FQGTGA. The J segment lost 3 bases and the V segment lost 5 bases, leaving 3 bases of the junction unmatched. The CDR3 runs 15 residues. The chain's CDR3 is CASSVAGGFYNEQFF. The CDR3 DNA sequence: TGTGCCAGCAGCGTAGCGGGAGGGTTCTACAATGAGCAGTTCTTC.

The chain uses TRBV2 and TRBJ1-4; TRBD1 agrees at 7 bases. The CDR3 runs to 13 residues. The J segment lost 5 bases and the V segment lost 9 bases, leaving 6 bases of the junction unmatched. Germline CDR1 reads SNHLY; CDR2 reads FYNNEI. CDR3 nucleotides: TGTGCCAGACAGGGGCCAGGGAATGAAAAACTGTTTTTT. Its translation is CARQGPGNEKLFF. Looking up the rest from reference TRBV2 and TRBJ1-4 gives the full variable domain: EPEVTQTPSHQVTQMGQEVILRCVPISNHLYFYWYRQILGQKVEFLVSFYNNEISEKSEIFDDQFSVERPDGSNFTLKIRSTKLEDSAMYFCARQGPGNEKLFFGSGTQLSVL.

This clonotype was observed a handful of times. The chain employs TRBV7-9 and TRBJ1-1, with 9 nucleotides matching TRBD1. Germline V gene data show CDR1 as SEHNR and CDR2 as FQNEAQ (reference sequence). The CDR3 is 15 amino acids. The junction had 9 bases not matched to a gene; V was cut back by 6 bases and J by 4 bases. The CDR3 region is CASSSGTGRFTEAFF. In DNA, the CDR3 is TGTGCCAGCAGTTCCGGGACAGGGAGGTTCACTGAAGCTTTCTTT.

This clonotype showed up just a few times. The chain uses TRBV28 and TRBJ1-1, with D possibly matching TRBD1 (5 bases). CDR1 is MDHEN, CDR2 SYDVKM, per germline. The CDR3 spans 16 residues. V lost 3 bases to trimming and J lost 0 bases, with 14 bases between them. CDR3 nucleotides: TGTGCCAGCAGTTTCCCGGGACGGACGATGAACACTGAAGCTTTCTTT. It specifies CASSFPGRTMNTEAFF.

This clonotype has only a few counts. The chain joins TRBV15 to TRBJ2-1; D is undetermined. The V gene lost 1 base and the J gene lost 8 bases, with 12 bases spanning the gap. The length of the CDR3 is 14 residues. Germline values: CDR1 LNHNV, CDR2 YYDKDF (reference sequence). The CDR3 loop is CATSRVRSFDEQFF. CDR3 in DNA: TGTGCCACCAGCAGAGTCCGGTCGTTCGATGAGCAGTTCTTC.

This clonotype was picked up a small number of times. The chain carries TRBV4-1 and TRBJ1-5; D not resolved. The ends were cut back, 1 base at V and 4 bases at J, with 11 bases in the middle. This CDR3 has 15 residues. Germline values: CDR1 MGHRA, CDR2 YSYEKL. CDR3 in DNA: TGCGCCAGCAGCCAAGGTATCCAGCAGAATCAGCCCCAGCATTTT. It specifies CASSQGIQQNQPQHF.

V gene TRBV27 combines with J gene TRBJ2-3; the D gene is possibly TRBD1 (6 bases). Germline values: CDR1 MNHEY, CDR2 SMNVEV (reference sequence). The V end lost 1 base, the J end lost 1 base, and 27 bases lay between the germline ends. This CDR3 contains 21 residues. CDR3 sequence reads: CASSLLQGRYYGRLRTDTQYF. The DNA of the CDR3 is TGTGCCAGCAGTTTATTACAGGGACGCTATTATGGAAGGCTACGCACAGATACGCAGTATTTT.

The chain carries TRBV2 and TRBJ1-5; no firm D call. CDR1 and CDR2 from the germline V gene are SNHLY and FYNNEI. Trimming took 3 bases from V and 4 from J, leaving 13 bases between them. CDR3 length equals 15 residues. The CDR3 sequence: CASSEYSLENQPQHF. CDR3 sequence (DNA): TGTGCCAGCAGTGAGTACAGCCTCGAGAATCAGCCCCAGCATTTT.

A few counts support this clonotype. This chain uses TRBV6-6 with TRBJ2-1; D remains unclear. Deletions cut 2 bases from V and 4 bases from J, with 15 bases between. The CDR3 totals 16 residues. From germline, CDR1 is MNHNY and CDR2 SVGAGI (reference sequence). CDR3 sequence reads: CASSYRSMNPYNEQFF. CDR3 nucleotides: TGTGCCAGCAGTTACAGATCGATGAACCCATACAATGAGCAGTTCTTC.

This clonotype was detected many times. The chain combines TRBV7-9 with TRBJ2-3, with 11 bases matching TRBD2. This CDR3 contains 16 residues. Germline trimming cut 1 base from V and 5 bases from J; bases unmatched to any gene: 5. The germline V gene encodes CDR1 SEHNR and CDR2 FQNEAQ (reference sequence). The CDR3 loop reads CASSLGGLAVRDTQYF. Here the CDR3 DNA reads TGTGCCAGCAGCTTAGGGGGACTAGCGGTGAGAGATACGCAGTATTTT. Together with reference TRBV7-9 and TRBJ2-3, the CDR3 gives the full variable domain: DTGVSQNPRHKITKRGQNVTFRCDPISEHNRLYWYRQTLGQGPEFLTYFQNEAQLEKSRLLSDRFSAERPKGSFSTLEIQRTEQGDSAMYLCASSLGGLAVRDTQYFGPGTRLTVL.

This chain uses TRBV10-2 with TRBJ2-7; D unresolved. Looked up from germline, CDR1 is WSHSY and CDR2 is SAAADI. This CDR3 has 12 residues. Trimming cost V 3 bases and J 4 bases, with 7 bases left between them. This CDR3 reads CASSETLYEQYF. The DNA for the CDR3 is TGCGCCAGCAGTGAAACCCTTTACGAGCAGTACTTC.

This clonotype was counted between two and nine times. The chain uses TRBV18 and TRBJ2-7; either TRBD1 or TRBD2 may supply D (7 bases each). V lost 0 bases, J lost 3 bases, and 12 bases lay in between. The CDR3 runs 15 residues. CDR1 and CDR2 (germline): KGHSH, LQKENI. CDR3 amino acids: CASSPPLRGGYEQYF. Written as DNA, the CDR3 is TGTGCCAGCTCACCACCTCTCAGGGGGGGCTACGAGCAGTACTTC.

The chain combines TRBV2 with TRBJ2-4; D is uncertain. The V end was cut by 0 bases, the J end by 9 bases, with 9 bases between. Looked up from germline, CDR1 is SNHLY and CDR2 is FYNNEI. This CDR3 comprises 13 residues. CDR3: CASSEALWRIQYF. In nucleotides, the CDR3 is TGTGCCAGCAGTGAAGCGTTGTGGCGCATTCAGTACTTC.

This clonotype was observed at least ten times. The chain joins TRBV5-1 to TRBJ2-3; the D gene could be TRBD1 or TRBD2 (6 bases each). V lost 6 bases to trimming and J lost 3 bases, with 17 bases between them. Germline V gives CDR1 SGHRS, CDR2 YFSETQ. CDR3 length: 15 amino acids. The CDR3 reads CASTLQGGGTDTQYF. CDR3 bases: TGCGCCAGCACCTTACAGGGCGGAGGGACAGATACGCAGTATTTT.

The chain is built from TRBV19 and TRBJ1-1; TRBD1 agrees at 8 bases. V was clipped by 7 bases and J by 4 bases; unmatched bases: 5. CDR3 length: 13 amino acids. From germline, CDR1 is LNHDA and CDR2 SQIVND (reference sequence). CDR3 region: CASTQGASTEAFF. In DNA form, the CDR3 reads TGTGCCAGTACTCAGGGGGCTTCCACTGAAGCTTTCTTT.

The sample holds a few counts of this clonotype. V usage is TRBV7-8 and J usage is TRBJ1-6; maybe TRBD1 (5 bases). The CDR3 sequence is 15 residues long. Germline V gene data show CDR1 as SGHVS and CDR2 as FQNEAQ. Trimming left V 1 base short and J 11 bases short, with 15 bases between. Here the CDR3 reads CASSLEGQGQPPLHF. The CDR3 region has the DNA TGTGCCAGCAGCTTAGAGGGCCAGGGTCAACCACCCCTCCACTTT.